This T cell receptor beta chain comes out of a study of spatial heterogeneity in lung cancer. Turning to the study itself: Detection of beta-chain sequences consistently exceeded that of alpha-chain sequences. Overall study results and limits: Resection blood, more than follow-up blood, showed ubiquitous expanded tumor TCRs.

Deletions cut 2 bases from V and 2 bases from J, with 12 bases between. The CDR3 is 15 residues long. Germline CDR1 and CDR2: MNHEY and SVGEGT. A unique molecular identifier was attached to every TCR cDNA molecule. TCRdb called the 5' RACE reads again in MiXCR, with one record for every CDR3 protein. The profile shows tens of thousands of distinct CDR3 sequences, 13% of them singletons. This clonotype was counted only a few times. Antigen unknown. Time point described: sample taken at primary tumor resection. Extraction of whole RNA from tumor, nontumor lung or frozen PBMC preceded unsorted sequencing. Donation came from some 72 patients with untreated early-stage non-small cell lung cancer.

This chain joins TRBV6-2 or TRBV6-3 and TRBJ1-2; tentatively, D is TRBD1 (5 bases). Sequencing was performed on PBMCs, taken at surgery. The origin of this receptor is a male donor with early-stage non-small cell lung cancer. In nucleotides, the CDR3 is TGTGCCAGCAGTTACGGACGACAGATCAACTATGGCTACACCTTC. Amino acids: CASSYGRQINYGYTF.